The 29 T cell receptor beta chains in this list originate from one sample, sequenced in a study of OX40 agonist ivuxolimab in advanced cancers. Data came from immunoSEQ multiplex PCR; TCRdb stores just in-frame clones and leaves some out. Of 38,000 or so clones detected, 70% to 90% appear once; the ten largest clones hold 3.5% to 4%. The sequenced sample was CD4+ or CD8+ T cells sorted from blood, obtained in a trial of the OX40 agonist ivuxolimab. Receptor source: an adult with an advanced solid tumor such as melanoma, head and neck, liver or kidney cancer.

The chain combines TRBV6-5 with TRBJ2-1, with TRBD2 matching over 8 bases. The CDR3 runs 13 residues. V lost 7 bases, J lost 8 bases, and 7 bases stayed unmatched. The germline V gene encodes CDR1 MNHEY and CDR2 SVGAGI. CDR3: CASTWTSKDEQFF. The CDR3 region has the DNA TGTGCCAGCACATGGACTAGCAAGGATGAGCAGTTCTTC.

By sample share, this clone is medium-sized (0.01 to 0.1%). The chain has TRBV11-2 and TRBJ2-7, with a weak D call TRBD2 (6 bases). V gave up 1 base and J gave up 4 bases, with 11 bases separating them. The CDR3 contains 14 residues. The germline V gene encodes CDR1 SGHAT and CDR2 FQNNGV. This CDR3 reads CASSLAGLNYEQYF. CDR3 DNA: TGTGCCAGCAGCTTAGCGGGACTTAATTACGAGCAGTACTTC.

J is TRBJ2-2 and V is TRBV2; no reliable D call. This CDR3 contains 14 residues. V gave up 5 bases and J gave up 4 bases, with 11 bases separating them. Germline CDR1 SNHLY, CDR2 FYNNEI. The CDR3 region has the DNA TGTGCCAGCAGTTTAGTCAGATCCACCGGGGAGCTGTTTTTT. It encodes CASSLVRSTGELFF. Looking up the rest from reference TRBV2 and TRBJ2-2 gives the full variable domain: EPEVTQTPSHQVTQMGQEVILRCVPISNHLYFYWYRQILGQKVEFLVSFYNNEISEKSEIFDDQFSVERPDGSNFTLKIRSTKLEDSAMYFCASSLVRSTGELFFGEGSRLTVL.

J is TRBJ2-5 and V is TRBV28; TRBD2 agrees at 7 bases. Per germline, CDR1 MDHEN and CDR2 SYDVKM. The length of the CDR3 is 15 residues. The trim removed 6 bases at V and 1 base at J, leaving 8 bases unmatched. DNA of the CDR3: TGTGCCAGCAGCCGACTAAGCGGGGTCCAAGAGACCCAGTACTTC. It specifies CASSRLSGVQETQYF.

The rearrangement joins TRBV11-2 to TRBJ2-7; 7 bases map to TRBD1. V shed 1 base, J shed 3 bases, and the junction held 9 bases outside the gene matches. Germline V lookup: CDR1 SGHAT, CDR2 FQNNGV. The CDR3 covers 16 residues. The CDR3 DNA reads TGTGCCAGCAGCTTAGTCGGGACAGTTACCCTCTACGAGCAGTACTTC. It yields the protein CASSLVGTVTLYEQYF.

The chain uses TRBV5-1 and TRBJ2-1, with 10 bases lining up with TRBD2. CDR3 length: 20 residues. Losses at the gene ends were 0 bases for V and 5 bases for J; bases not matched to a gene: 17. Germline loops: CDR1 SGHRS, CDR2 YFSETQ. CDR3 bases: TGCGCCAGCAGCTTGGGGGGGCTAGCGGGGGCCTTCCCCCCCCACAATGAGCAGTTCTTC. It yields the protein CASSLGGLAGAFPPHNEQFF.

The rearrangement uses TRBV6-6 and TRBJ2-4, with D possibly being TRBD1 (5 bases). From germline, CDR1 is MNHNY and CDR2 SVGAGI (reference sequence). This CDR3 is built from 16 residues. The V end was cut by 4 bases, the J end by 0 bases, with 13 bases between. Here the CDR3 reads CASSFYRQLAKNIQYF. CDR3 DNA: TGTGCCAGCAGTTTCTACAGGCAACTAGCCAAAAACATTCAGTACTTC.

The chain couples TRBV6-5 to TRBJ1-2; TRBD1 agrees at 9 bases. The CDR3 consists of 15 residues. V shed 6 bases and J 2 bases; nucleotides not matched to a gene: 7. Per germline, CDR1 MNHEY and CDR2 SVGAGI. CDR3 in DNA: TGTGCCAGCAGGCAATCCGGGACAGGGAACTATGGCTACACCTTC. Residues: CASRQSGTGNYGYTF.

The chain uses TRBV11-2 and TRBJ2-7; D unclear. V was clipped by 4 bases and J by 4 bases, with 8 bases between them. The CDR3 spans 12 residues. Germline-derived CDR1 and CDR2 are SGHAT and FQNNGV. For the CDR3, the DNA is TGTGCCAGCAGCTCTCGTCCTTACGAGCAGTACTTC. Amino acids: CASSSRPYEQYF. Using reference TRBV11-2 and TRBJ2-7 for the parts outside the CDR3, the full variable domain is EAGVAQSPRYKIIEKRQSVAFWCNPISGHATLYWYQQILGQGPKLLIQFQNNGVVDDSQLPKDRFSAERLKGVDSTLKIQPAKLEDSAVYLCASSSRPYEQYFGPGTRLTVT.

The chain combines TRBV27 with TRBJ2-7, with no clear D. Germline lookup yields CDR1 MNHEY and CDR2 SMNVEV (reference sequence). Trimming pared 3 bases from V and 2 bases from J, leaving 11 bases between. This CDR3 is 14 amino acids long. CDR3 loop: CASSFGYSTYEQYF. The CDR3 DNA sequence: TGTGCCAGCAGTTTTGGGTACTCTACCTACGAGCAGTACTTC.

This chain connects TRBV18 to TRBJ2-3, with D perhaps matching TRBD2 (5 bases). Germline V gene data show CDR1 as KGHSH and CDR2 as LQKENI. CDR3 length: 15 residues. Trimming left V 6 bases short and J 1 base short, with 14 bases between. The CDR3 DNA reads TGTGCCAGCTCGGAGTTAGCGTCCCGCACAGATACGCAGTATTTT. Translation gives CASSELASRTDTQYF. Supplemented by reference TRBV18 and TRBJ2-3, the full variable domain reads NAGVMQNPRHLVRRRGQEARLRCSPMKGHSHVYWYRQLPEEGLKFMVYLQKENIIDESGMPKERFSAEFPKEGPSILRIQQVVRGDSAAYFCASSELASRTDTQYFGPGTRLTVL.

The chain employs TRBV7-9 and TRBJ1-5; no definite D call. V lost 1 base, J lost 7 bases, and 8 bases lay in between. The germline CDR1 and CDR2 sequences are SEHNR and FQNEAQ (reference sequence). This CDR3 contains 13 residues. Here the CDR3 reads CASSLGQMQPQHF. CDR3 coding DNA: TGTGCCAGCAGCTTAGGGCAGATGCAGCCCCAGCATTTT.

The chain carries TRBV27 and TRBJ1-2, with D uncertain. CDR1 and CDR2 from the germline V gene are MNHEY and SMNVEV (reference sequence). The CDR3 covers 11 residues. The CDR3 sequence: CVVLGFYGYTF. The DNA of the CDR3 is TGTGTGGTTTTAGGGTTCTATGGCTACACCTTC.

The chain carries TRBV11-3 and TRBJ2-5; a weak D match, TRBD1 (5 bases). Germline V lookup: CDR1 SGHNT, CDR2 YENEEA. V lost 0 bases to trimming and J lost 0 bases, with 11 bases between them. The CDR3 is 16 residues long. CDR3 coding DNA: TGTGCCAGCAGCTTAGAAGGCAGGGCGTACCAAGAGACCCAGTACTTC. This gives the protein CASSLEGRAYQETQYF.

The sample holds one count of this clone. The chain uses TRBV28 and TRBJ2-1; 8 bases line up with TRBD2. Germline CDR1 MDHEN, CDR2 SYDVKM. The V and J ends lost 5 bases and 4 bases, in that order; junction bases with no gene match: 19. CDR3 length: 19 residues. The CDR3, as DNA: TGTGCCAGCAGTCCCGTAGCGGGAATGGTGTTACCCGTTTACAATGAGCAGTTCTTC. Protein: CASSPVAGMVLPVYNEQFF.

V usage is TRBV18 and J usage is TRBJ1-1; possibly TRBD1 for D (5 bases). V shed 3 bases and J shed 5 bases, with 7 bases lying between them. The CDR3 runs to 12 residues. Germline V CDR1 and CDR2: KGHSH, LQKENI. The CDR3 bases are TGTGCCAGCTCACCGCAGGGTACTGAAGCTTTCTTT. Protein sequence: CASSPQGTEAFF.

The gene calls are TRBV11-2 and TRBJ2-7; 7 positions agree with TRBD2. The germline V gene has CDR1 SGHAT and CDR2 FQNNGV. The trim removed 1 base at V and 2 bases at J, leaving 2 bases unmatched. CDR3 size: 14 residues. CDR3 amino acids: CASSLGGSAYEQYF. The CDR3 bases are TGTGCCAGCAGCTTAGGCGGGAGTGCCTACGAGCAGTACTTC.

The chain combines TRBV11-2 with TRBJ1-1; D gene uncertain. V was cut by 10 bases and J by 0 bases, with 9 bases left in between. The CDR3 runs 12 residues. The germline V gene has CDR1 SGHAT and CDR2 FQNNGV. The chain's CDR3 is CATRRMNTEAFF. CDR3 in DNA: TGTGCCACCCGAAGGATGAACACTGAAGCTTTCTTT.

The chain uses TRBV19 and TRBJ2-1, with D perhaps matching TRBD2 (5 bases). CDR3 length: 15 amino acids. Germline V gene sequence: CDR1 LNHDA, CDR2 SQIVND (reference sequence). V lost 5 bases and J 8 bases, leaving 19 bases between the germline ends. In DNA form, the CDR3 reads TGTGCCAGTAGTCCCCAGGTACTAGAAGCGGATGAGCAGTTCTTC. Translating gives CASSPQVLEADEQFF.

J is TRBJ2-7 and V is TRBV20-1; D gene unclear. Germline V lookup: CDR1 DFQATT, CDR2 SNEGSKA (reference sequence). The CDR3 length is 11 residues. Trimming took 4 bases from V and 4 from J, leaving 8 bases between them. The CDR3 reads CSATSYYEQYF. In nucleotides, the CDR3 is TGCAGTGCTACATCCTATTACGAGCAGTACTTC.

CDR3 loop: CAKEDGDAFF. In DNA form, the CDR3 reads TGTGCCAAAGAGGACGGAGATGCTTTCTTT. The genes are TRBV5-4 and TRBJ1-1; D is undetermined. There are 10 residues in the CDR3. The V gene's germline CDR1 is SGHNT and CDR2 YYREEE (reference sequence). The ends were cut back, 9 bases at V and 11 bases at J, with 14 bases in the middle. The whole variable domain, filled in from reference TRBV5-4 and TRBJ1-1, reads ETGVTQSPTHLIKTRGQQVTLRCSSQSGHNTVSWYQQALGQGPQFIFQYYREEENGRGNFPPRFSGLQFPNYSSELNVNALELDDSALYLCAKEDGDAFFGQGTRLTVV.

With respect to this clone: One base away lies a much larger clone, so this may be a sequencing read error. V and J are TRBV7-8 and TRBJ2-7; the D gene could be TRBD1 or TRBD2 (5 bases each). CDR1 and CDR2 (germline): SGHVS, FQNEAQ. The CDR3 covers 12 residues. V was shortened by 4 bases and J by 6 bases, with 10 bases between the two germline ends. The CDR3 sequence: CASSSGRGEQYF. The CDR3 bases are TGTGCCAGCAGCTCGGGACGCGGCGAGCAGTACTTC.

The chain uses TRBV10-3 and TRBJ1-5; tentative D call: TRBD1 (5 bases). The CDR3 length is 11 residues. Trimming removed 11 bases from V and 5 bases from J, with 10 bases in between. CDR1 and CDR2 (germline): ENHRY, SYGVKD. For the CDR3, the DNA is TGTGCCTCCGACAGCTATCAGCCCCAGCATTTT. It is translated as CASDSYQPQHF.

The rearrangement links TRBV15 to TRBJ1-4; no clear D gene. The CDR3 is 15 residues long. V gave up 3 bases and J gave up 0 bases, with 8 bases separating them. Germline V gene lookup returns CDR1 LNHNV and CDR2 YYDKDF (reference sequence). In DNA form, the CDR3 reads TGTGCCACCAGCAGCACGGTTGCAACTAATGAAAAACTGTTTTTT. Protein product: CATSSTVATNEKLFF.

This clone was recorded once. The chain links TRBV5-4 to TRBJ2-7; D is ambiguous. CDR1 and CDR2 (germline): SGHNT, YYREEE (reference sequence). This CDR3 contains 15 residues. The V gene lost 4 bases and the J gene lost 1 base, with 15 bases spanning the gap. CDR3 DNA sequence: TGTGCCAGCAGCCCCCCAGGAGCCCTGTCCTACGAGCAGTACTTC. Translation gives CASSPPGALSYEQYF. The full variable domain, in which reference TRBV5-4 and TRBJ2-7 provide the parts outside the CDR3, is ETGVTQSPTHLIKTRGQQVTLRCSSQSGHNTVSWYQQALGQGPQFIFQYYREEENGRGNFPPRFSGLQFPNYSSELNVNALELDDSALYLCASSPPGALSYEQYFGPGTRLTVT.

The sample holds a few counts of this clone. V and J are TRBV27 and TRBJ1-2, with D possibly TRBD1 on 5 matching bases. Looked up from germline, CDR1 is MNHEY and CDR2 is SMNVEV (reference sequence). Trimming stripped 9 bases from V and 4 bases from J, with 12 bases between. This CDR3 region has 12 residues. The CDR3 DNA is TGTGCCAGTTCTGCGGGGGGCTATGGCTACACCTTC. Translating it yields CASSAGGYGYTF.

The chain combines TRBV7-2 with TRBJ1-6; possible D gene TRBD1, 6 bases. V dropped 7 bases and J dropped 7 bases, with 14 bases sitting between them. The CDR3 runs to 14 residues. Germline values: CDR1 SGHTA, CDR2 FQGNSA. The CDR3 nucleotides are TGTGCCAGCACCCTCCAGGGGCCCAATTCACCCCTCCACTTT. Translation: CASTLQGPNSPLHF.

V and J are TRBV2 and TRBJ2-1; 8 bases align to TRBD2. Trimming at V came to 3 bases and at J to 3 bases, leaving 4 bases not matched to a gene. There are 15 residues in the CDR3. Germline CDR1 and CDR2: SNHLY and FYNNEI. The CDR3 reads CASSDGLAYYNEQFF. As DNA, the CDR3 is TGTGCCAGCAGTGACGGACTAGCTTACTACAATGAGCAGTTCTTC.

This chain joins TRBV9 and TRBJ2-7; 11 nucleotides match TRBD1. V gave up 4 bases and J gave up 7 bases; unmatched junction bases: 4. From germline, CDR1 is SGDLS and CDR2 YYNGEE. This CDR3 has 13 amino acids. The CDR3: CASSRDRGAEQYF. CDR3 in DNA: TGTGCCAGCAGCCGGGACAGGGGGGCGGAGCAGTACTTC.